This T cell receptor (beta chain) emerged from a study of T cells after yellow fever vaccination. The study's findings and limits: In FACS-sorted repertoires, abundant clonotypes from the bulk population could appear as contaminants. Weaker overall, the secondary response nonetheless peaked faster (day 5 versus 15). Most clones from primary vaccination resurfaced after the booster (approximately 97% CD4, around 90% CD8).

Details on this clonotype: Its specificity is not known.

UMIs were added to TCR cDNA along with a universal primer site when it was made by 5'RACE template switching. TCRdb reprocessed the 5' RACE reads with MiXCR, giving one entry per CDR3 protein. The table has 500,000 to 700,000 distinct CDR3 sequences, roughly a fifth seen once. V gave up 0 bases and J gave up 3 bases; unmatched junction bases: 9. The CDR3 totals 18 residues. The receptor comes from a man aged 25 to 40 who received the YFV17D yellow fever vaccine. Sequencing was performed on PBMCs, taken 15 days after the yellow fever booster vaccination. The gene calls are TRBV12-3 or TRBV12-4 and TRBJ2-2, with 8 bases fitting TRBD2. The CDR3 here is CASSLALGVAGYTGELFF. DNA of the CDR3: TGTGCCAGCAGTTTAGCGCTCGGGGTAGCGGGATACACCGGGGAGCTGTTTTTT.